This TCR beta chain appears in the sequencing data of a study of T cells in Graves' hyperthyroidism and ophthalmopathy. As for this clonotype: The antigen is not known.

There were TCR beta CDR3 regions amplified from RNA transcripts. A first-round RT-PCR of the TCR CDR3 used the HTBI primer set. MiXCR, applied by TCRdb to the multiplex PCR reads, yields one record per CDR3 protein. Of about 680,000 distinct CDR3 sequences listed, roughly a third are singletons. Notes on the study in general: Onset of ophthalmopathy came a median approximately 6.9 months after the model predicted it. Stable hyperthyroidism was separated from ophthalmopathy by a model based on 13 V-J features.

Newly diagnosed hyperthyroidism, duration under 2 months, in patients aged 18 to 65. PBMCs were collected from a roughly 9.7 ml volume of fresh peripheral blood. This CDR3 has 16 amino acids. Germline V gene sequence: CDR1 SGHTS, CDR2 YDEGEE. With V trimmed by 4 bases and J by 6 bases, 12 bases remained unmatched. This chain connects TRBV5-8 to TRBJ1-2, with TRBD1 matching 10 bases. This clonotype was obtained from a middle-aged woman with Graves' hyperthyroidism. The sample comprised blood. The CDR3 sequence is CASSPDRQGARNGYTF. The CDR3 DNA reads as TGTGCCAGCAGCCCCGACCGACAGGGGGCAAGGAATGGCTACACCTTC.